This TCR beta chain was recovered during a study of chemoradiotherapy in HPV16-positive cancers. Per the germline V gene, CDR1 is SGHNT and CDR2 is YYREEE (reference sequence). The CDR3 runs 15 residues. V was clipped by 0 bases and J by 2 bases, with 10 bases between them. Sequenced by immunoSEQ multiplex PCR; TCRdb stores in-frame clones only, minus some. Found here are 4,000 to 5,000 clones, more than 60% of them singletons; the top ten hold approximately 5.1%. With respect to this clone: Antigen: not known.

Study observations and caveats: The functional HPV-specific definition rests on just two HPV16-positive patients.

Repertoires were sampled repeatedly during chemoradiotherapy. The material sequenced was tumor tissue, taken from a patient who underwent chemoradiotherapy. This chain uses TRBV5-4 with TRBJ2-3; D unresolved. The TCR was taken from a human donor with HPV-associated anogenital cancer. CDR3 nucleotides: TGTGCCAGCAGCTTGGATGACATCCACACAGATACGCAGTATTTT. It is translated as CASSLDDIHTDTQYF. Full variable domain (remainder filled in from reference TRBV5-4 and TRBJ2-3): ETGVTQSPTHLIKTRGQQVTLRCSSQSGHNTVSWYQQALGQGPQFIFQYYREEENGRGNFPPRFSGLQFPNYSSELNVNALELDDSALYLCASSLDDIHTDTQYFGPGTRLTVL.